These T cell receptor beta chains were read from a single sample in a study of shared clonotypes between healthy human individuals. Some clones are missing from TCRdb's copy, which holds only in-frame ones; the method was immunoSEQ multiplex PCR. This sample yields 2.3 million or so clones, of which approximately 95% are seen a single time; under 0.45% belongs to the top ten. Material for sequencing was naive CD4+ T cells from PBMCs. The source of these receptors is a man between 18 and 29 years old in good health. Some clones in this sample may be carry-over from other donors' samples. CDR3s leave out the opening cysteine and the closing phenylalanine or tryptophan. The order of the fields is V gene, J gene, clone size, CDR3 length, CDR3 protein. Where a row states a size, it is once, few, many or the class of an expanded clone; other rows omit it.

v_gene: TRBV6-1; j_gene: TRBJ1-2; abundance: -; len: 13; CDR3aa: ASRLSSGTNYGYT
v_gene: TRBV5-4; j_gene: TRBJ2-5; abundance: -; len: 10; CDR3aa: ASSGERETQY
v_gene: TRBV4-3; j_gene: TRBJ2-1; abundance: -; len: 12; CDR3aa: ASSQVTNAGPEF
v_gene: TRBV19; j_gene: TRBJ2-7; abundance: -; len: 14; CDR3aa: ASSIGAAGPTSEQY
v_gene: TRBV4-3; j_gene: TRBJ2-1; abundance: once; len: 15; CDR3aa: ASSQEMWPESYNEQF
v_gene: TRBV6-4; j_gene: TRBJ1-2; abundance: -; len: 12; CDR3aa: ASSPGQGQWGYT
v_gene: TRBV7-9; j_gene: TRBJ2-1; abundance: -; len: 16; CDR3aa: ASSSTNDRPLSYNEQF
v_gene: TRBV10-3; j_gene: TRBJ1-2; abundance: -; len: 11; CDR3aa: AISQDRGDGYT
v_gene: TRBV6-5; j_gene: TRBJ1-5; abundance: -; len: 13; CDR3aa: ASGRDSYSNQPQH
v_gene: TRBV9; j_gene: TRBJ1-4; abundance: -; len: 13; CDR3aa: ASSYRDSDYGKLF
v_gene: TRBV7-9; j_gene: TRBJ2-7; abundance: -; len: 12; CDR3aa: ASSLGAGEYEQY
v_gene: TRBV6-5; j_gene: TRBJ1-5; abundance: -; len: 13; CDR3aa: ASRYRGEGNQPQH
v_gene: TRBV28; j_gene: TRBJ1-1; abundance: -; len: 13; CDR3aa: ASSFLEGRDTEAF
v_gene: TRBV6-5; j_gene: TRBJ1-1; abundance: -; len: 12; CDR3aa: ASRGTGLNTEAF
v_gene: TRBV30; j_gene: TRBJ2-7; abundance: -; len: 10; CDR3aa: AWSVQGYEQY
v_gene: TRBV19; j_gene: TRBJ2-1; abundance: -; len: 9; CDR3aa: ASSNYNEQF
v_gene: TRBV5-1; j_gene: TRBJ2-5; abundance: -; len: 15; CDR3aa: ASSLGLAGGPQETQY
v_gene: TRBV5-1; j_gene: TRBJ2-4; abundance: -; len: 12; CDR3aa: ASSTTAAKNIQY
v_gene: TRBV15; j_gene: TRBJ2-3; abundance: -; len: 12; CDR3aa: ATSPGLITDTQY
v_gene: TRBV5-6; j_gene: TRBJ2-3; abundance: -; len: 13; CDR3aa: ASSFRGGVTDTQY
v_gene: TRBV6-1; j_gene: TRBJ1-4; abundance: -; len: 14; CDR3aa: ASSEAWGTGAEKLF
v_gene: TRBV5-4; j_gene: TRBJ2-1; abundance: -; len: 13; CDR3aa: ASLSGTSGHNEQF
v_gene: TRBV19; j_gene: TRBJ1-1; abundance: -; len: 12; CDR3aa: ASSGWQQNTEAF
v_gene: TRBV18; j_gene: TRBJ2-6; abundance: -; len: 17; CDR3aa: ASSREIRDRPPGANVLT
v_gene: TRBV30; j_gene: TRBJ2-1; abundance: -; len: 13; CDR3aa: AWSRGAPRANEQF
v_gene: TRBV19; j_gene: TRBJ1-2; abundance: -; len: 15; CDR3aa: ASSIAAPDLGALGYT
v_gene: TRBV25-1; j_gene: TRBJ1-4; abundance: -; len: 13; CDR3aa: ASTKGRGRDEKLF
v_gene: TRBV6-1; j_gene: TRBJ1-2; abundance: -; len: 13; CDR3aa: ASQEGQGTLYGYT
v_gene: TRBV30; j_gene: TRBJ2-1; abundance: -; len: 13; CDR3aa: AWSEGLVSLNEQF
v_gene: TRBV19; j_gene: TRBJ1-5; abundance: -; len: 13; CDR3aa: ASRAPGGARQPQH
v_gene: TRBV7-3; j_gene: TRBJ1-5; abundance: few; len: 11; CDR3aa: ASSFGGNQPQH
v_gene: TRBV4-3; j_gene: TRBJ2-3; abundance: -; len: 12; CDR3aa: ASSQDRRRNTQY
v_gene: TRBV5-1; j_gene: TRBJ1-5; abundance: once; len: 13; CDR3aa: ASSLVSGSHQPQH
v_gene: TRBV25-1; j_gene: TRBJ2-3; abundance: -; len: 15; CDR3aa: ASSEYLGGAGPDTQY
v_gene: TRBV12-5; j_gene: TRBJ1-1; abundance: -; len: 15; CDR3aa: ASGLALDRAENTEAF
v_gene: TRBV5-1; j_gene: TRBJ1-4; abundance: -; len: 12; CDR3aa: ASSSQGVEEKLF
v_gene: TRBV5-1; j_gene: TRBJ2-3; abundance: -; len: 14; CDR3aa: ASSLGTSGYTDTQY
v_gene: TRBV2; j_gene: TRBJ2-3; abundance: -; len: 11; CDR3aa: ASSPLHTDTQY
v_gene: TRBV11-2; j_gene: TRBJ2-6; abundance: -; len: 16; CDR3aa: ASSPRLAGVPGANVLT
v_gene: TRBV20-1; j_gene: TRBJ2-5; abundance: -; len: 9; CDR3aa: SASGRETQY
v_gene: TRBV14; j_gene: TRBJ2-2; abundance: -; len: 12; CDR3aa: ASSQGWYTGELF
v_gene: TRBV14; j_gene: TRBJ1-3; abundance: -; len: 12; CDR3aa: ASSQTGRGNTIY
v_gene: TRBV28; j_gene: TRBJ1-1; abundance: -; len: 12; CDR3aa: ASIGQGMNTEAF
v_gene: TRBV9; j_gene: TRBJ2-5; abundance: -; len: 10; CDR3aa: ASSGASGTQY
v_gene: TRBV6-6; j_gene: TRBJ1-2; abundance: -; len: 12; CDR3aa: ASRGTGGNYGYT
v_gene: TRBV5-6; j_gene: TRBJ1-1; abundance: -; len: 15; CDR3aa: ASSVGQGAPINTEAF
v_gene: TRBV29-1; j_gene: TRBJ2-3; abundance: -; len: 10; CDR3aa: SVTRGTDTQY
v_gene: TRBV2; j_gene: TRBJ2-5; abundance: -; len: 9; CDR3aa: ASRDTGTQY
v_gene: TRBV27; j_gene: TRBJ2-7; abundance: -; len: 12; CDR3aa: ASSFTGAPYEQY
v_gene: TRBV28; j_gene: TRBJ2-5; abundance: -; len: 14; CDR3aa: ASSKTSGSRSETQY
v_gene: TRBV11-2; j_gene: TRBJ1-2; abundance: -; len: 12; CDR3aa: ASSRTGDNYGYT
v_gene: TRBV4-3; j_gene: TRBJ2-1; abundance: -; len: 13; CDR3aa: ASSRLAGGYNEQF